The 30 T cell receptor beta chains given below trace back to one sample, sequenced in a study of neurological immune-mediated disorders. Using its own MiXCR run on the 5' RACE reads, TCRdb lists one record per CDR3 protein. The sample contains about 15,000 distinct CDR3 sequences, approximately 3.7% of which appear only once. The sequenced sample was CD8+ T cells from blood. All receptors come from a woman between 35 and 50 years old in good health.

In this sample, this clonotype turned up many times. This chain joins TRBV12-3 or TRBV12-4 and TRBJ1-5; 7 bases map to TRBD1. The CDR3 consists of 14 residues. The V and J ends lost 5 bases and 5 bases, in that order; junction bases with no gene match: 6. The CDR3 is CASSITGVDQPQHF. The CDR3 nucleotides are TGTGCCAGCAGTATAACAGGGGTGGATCAGCCCCAGCATTTT.

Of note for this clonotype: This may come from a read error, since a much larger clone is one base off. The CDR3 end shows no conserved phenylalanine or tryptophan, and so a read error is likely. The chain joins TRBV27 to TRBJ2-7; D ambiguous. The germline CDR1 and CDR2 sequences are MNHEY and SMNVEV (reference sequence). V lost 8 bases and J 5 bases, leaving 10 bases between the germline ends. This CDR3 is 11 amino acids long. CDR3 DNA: TGTGCCAGCGGCTACTTCCACGAGCAGTACATC. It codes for CASGYFHEQYI.

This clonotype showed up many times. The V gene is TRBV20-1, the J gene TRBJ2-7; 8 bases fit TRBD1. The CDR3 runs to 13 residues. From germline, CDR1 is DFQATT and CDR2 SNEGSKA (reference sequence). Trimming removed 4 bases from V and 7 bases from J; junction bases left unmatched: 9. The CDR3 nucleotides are TGCAGTGCTACCGGGACAGGCCCGTTAGAGCAGTACTTC. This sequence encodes CSATGTGPLEQYF.

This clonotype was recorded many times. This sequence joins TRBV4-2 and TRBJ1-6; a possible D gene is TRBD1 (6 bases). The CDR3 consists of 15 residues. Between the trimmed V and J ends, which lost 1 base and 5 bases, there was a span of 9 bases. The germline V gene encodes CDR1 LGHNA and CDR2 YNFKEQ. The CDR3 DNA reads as TGTGCCAGCAGCCAAGTGGCAGGGGATAATTCACCCCTCCACTTT. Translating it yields CASSQVAGDNSPLHF.

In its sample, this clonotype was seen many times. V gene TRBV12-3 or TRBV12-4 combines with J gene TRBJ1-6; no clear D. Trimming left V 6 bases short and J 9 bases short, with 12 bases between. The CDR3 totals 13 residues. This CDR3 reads CASREALGSPLHF. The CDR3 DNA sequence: TGTGCCAGCAGGGAAGCACTCGGTTCACCCCTCCACTTT.

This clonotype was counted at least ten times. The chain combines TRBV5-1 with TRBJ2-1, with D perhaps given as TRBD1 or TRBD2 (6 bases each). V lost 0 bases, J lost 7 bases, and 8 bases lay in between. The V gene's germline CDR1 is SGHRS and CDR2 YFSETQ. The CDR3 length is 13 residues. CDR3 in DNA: TGCGCCAGCAGCTTGGGGGGGGCGAATGAGCAGTTCTTC. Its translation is CASSLGGANEQFF.

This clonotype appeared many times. The CDR3 reads CSARDPLSALRSGANVLTF. The CDR3 DNA sequence: TGCAGTGCTAGAGATCCCCTTTCCGCGCTGCGGTCTGGGGCCAACGTCCTGACTTTC. The chain links TRBV20-1 to TRBJ2-6; D gene ambiguous. The CDR3 has 19 amino acids. The V and J ends lost 0 bases and 1 base respectively, with 19 bases between them. Germline assignment: CDR1 DFQATT and CDR2 SNEGSKA (reference sequence).

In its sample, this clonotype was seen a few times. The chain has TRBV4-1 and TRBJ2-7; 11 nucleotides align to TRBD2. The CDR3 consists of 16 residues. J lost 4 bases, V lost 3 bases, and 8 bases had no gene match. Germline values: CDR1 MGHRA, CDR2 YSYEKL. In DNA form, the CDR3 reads TGCGCCAGCAGCCAGCAACCCGGGACTAGCGGTTACGAGCAGTACTTC. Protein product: CASSQQPGTSGYEQYF.

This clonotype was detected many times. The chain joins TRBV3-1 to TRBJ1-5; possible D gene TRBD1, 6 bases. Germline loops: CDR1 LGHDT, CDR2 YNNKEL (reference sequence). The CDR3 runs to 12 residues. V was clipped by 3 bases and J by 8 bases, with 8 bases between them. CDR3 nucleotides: TGTGCCAGCAGCCAGGGGGCTGAGCCCCAGCATTTT. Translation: CASSQGAEPQHF. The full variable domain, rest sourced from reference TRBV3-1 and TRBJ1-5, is DTAVSQTPKYLVTQMGNDKSIKCEQNLGHDTMYWYKQDSKKFLKIMFSYNNKELIINETVPNRFSPKSPDKAHLNLHINSLELGDSAVYFCASSQGAEPQHFGDGTRLSIL.

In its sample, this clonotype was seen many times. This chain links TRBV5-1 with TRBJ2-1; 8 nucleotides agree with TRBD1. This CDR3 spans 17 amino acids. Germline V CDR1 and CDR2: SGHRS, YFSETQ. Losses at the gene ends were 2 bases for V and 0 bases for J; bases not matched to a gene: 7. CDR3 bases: TGCGCCAGCAGCTTCCCTACAGGGGGTAGCTCCTACAATGAGCAGTTCTTC. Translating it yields CASSFPTGGSSYNEQFF.

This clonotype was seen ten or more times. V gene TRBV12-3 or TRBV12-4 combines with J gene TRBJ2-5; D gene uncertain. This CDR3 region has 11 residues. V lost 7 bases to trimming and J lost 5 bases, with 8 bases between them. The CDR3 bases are TGTGCCAGCACCGATGCGGAGACCCAGTACTTC. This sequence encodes CASTDAETQYF.

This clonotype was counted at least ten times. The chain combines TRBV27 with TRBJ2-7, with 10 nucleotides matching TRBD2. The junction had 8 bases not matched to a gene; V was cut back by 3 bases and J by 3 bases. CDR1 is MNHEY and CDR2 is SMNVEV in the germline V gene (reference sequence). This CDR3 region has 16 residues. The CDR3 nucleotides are TGTGCCAGCAGTTTCCTAACTAGCGGGATCGTCTACGAGCAGTACTTC. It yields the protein CASSFLTSGIVYEQYF.

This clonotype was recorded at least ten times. The CDR3 region is CASISRWNTEAFF. CDR3 in DNA: TGTGCCAGCATCTCAAGGTGGAACACTGAAGCTTTCTTT. This chain connects TRBV27 to TRBJ1-1, with D unclear. This CDR3 comprises 13 residues. Deletions cut 7 bases from V and 1 base from J, with 10 bases between. CDR1 is MNHEY and CDR2 is SMNVEV in the germline V gene (reference sequence).

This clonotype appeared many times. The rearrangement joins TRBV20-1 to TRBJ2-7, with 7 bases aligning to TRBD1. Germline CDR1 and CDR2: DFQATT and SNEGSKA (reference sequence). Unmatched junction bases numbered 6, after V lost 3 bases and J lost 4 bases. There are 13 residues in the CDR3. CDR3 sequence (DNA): TGCAGTGCTAGGGACACAGGGGATTACGAGCAGTACTTC. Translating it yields CSARDTGDYEQYF.

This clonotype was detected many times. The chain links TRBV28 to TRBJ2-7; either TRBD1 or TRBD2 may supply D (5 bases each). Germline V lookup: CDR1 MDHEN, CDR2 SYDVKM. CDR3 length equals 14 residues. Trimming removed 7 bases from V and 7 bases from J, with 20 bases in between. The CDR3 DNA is TGTGCCAGCAAGACGCAGGGAGTAGTTGTGGAGCAGTACTTC. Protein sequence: CASKTQGVVVEQYF.

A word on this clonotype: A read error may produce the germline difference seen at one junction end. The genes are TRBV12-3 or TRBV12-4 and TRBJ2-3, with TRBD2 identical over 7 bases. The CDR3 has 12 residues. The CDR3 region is CVSREGMHTQYF. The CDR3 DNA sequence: TGTGTCAGCAGGGAGGGTATGCATACGCAGTATTTT.

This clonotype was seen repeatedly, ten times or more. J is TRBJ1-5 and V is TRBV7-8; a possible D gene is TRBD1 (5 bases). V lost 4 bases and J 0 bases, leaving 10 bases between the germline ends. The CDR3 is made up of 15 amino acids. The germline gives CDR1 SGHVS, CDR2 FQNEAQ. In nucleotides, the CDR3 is TGTGCCAGCAGCTCGACAGAAAATAGCAATCAGCCCCAGCATTTT. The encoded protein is CASSSTENSNQPQHF.

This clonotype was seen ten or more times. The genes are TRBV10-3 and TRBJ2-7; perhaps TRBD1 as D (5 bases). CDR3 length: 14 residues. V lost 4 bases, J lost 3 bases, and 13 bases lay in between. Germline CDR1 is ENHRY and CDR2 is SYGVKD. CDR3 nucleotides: TGTGCCATCAGTGGTCCCAGGGCCAACTACGAGCAGTACTTC. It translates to CAISGPRANYEQYF.

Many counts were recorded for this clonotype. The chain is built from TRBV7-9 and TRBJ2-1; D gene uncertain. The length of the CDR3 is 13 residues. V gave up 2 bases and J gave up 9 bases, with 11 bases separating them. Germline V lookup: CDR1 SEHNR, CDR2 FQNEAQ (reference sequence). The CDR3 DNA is TGTGCCAGCAGCTTATTGGCAGGAGCTGAGCAGTTCTTC. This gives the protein CASSLLAGAEQFF.

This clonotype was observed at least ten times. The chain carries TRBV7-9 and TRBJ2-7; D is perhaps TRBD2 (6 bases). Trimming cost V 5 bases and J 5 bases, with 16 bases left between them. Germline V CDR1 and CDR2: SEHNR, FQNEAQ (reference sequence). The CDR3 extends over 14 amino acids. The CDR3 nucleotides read TGTGCCAGCAGCCGCGGGGCAGGGAGCCACGAGCAGTACTTC. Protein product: CASSRGAGSHEQYF.

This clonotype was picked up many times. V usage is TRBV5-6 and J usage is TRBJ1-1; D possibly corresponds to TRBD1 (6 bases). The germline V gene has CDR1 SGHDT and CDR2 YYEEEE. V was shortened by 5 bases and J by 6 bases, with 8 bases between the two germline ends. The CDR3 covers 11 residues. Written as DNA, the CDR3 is TGTGCCAGCAGTGGACAGCCTGAAGCTTTCTTT. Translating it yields CASSGQPEAFF.

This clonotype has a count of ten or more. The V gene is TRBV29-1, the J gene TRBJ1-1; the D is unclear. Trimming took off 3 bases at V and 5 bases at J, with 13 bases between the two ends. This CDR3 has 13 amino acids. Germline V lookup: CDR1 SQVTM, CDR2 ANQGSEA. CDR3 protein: CSVDVLEHTEAFF. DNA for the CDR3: TGCAGCGTTGATGTGCTGGAGCATACTGAAGCTTTCTTT.

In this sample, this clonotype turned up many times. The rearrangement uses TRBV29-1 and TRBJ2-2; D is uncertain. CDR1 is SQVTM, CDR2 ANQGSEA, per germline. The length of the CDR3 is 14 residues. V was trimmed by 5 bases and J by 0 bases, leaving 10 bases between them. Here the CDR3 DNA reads TGCAGCGTTCATCATAATACGAACACCGGGGAGCTGTTTTTT. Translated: CSVHHNTNTGELFF.

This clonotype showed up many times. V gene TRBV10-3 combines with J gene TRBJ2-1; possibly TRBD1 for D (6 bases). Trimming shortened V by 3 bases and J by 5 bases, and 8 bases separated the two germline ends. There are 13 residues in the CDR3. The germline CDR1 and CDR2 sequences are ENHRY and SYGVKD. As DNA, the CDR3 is TGTGCCATCAGTGAAGGGGGTGACAATGAGCAGTTCTTC. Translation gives CAISEGGDNEQFF.

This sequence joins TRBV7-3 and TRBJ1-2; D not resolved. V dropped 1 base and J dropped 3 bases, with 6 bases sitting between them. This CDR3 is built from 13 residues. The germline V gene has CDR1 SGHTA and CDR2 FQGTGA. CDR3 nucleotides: TGTGCCAGCAGCTTAAGCCCCCACTATGGCTACACCTTC. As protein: CASSLSPHYGYTF.

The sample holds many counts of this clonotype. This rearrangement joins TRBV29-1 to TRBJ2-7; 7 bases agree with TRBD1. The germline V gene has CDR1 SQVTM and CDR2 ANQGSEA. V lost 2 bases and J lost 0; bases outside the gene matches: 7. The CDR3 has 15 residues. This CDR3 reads CSVESPRTGSYEQYF. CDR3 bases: TGCAGCGTTGAATCCCCCCGGACAGGCTCCTACGAGCAGTACTTC.

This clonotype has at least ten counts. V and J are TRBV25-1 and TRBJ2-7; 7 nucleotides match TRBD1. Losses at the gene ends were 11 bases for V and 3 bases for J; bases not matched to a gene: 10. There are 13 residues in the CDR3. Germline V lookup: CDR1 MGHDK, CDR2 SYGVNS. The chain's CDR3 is CAVQGDRLYEQYF. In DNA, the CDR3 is TGTGCCGTTCAGGGGGACAGACTCTACGAGCAGTACTTC.

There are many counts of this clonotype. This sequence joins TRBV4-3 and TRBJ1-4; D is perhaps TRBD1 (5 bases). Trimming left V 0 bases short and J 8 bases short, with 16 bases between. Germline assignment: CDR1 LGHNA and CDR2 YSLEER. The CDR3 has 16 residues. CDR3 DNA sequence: TGCGCCAGCAGCCAAGATTCTGTACCTGGGGGGGAAAAACTGTTTTTT. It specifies CASSQDSVPGGEKLFF.

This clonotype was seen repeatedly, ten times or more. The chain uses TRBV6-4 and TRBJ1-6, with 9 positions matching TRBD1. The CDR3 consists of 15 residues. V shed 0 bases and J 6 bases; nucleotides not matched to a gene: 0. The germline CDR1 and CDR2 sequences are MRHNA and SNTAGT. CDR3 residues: CASSDSTGGNSPLHF. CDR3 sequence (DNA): TGTGCCAGCAGTGACTCGACAGGGGGTAATTCACCCCTCCACTTT.

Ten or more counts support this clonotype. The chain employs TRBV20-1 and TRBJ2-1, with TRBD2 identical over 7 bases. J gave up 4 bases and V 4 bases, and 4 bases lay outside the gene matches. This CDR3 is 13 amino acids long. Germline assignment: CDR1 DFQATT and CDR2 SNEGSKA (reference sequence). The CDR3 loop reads CSATGLVYNEQFF. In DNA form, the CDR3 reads TGCAGTGCTACCGGACTAGTATACAATGAGCAGTTCTTC.